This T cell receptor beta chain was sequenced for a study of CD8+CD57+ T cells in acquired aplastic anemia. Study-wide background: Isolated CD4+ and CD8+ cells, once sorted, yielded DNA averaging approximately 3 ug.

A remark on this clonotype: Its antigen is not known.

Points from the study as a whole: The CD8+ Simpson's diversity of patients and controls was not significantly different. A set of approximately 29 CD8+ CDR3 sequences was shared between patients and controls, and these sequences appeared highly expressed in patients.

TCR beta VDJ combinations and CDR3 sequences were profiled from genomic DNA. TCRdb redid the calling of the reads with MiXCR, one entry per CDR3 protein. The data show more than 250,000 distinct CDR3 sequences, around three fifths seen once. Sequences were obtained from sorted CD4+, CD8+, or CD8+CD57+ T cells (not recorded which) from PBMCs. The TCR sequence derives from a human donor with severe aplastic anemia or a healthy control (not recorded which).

CDR3 nucleotides: TGTGCCAGCAGCTTAGGTCGTCGACTAGCGGGGGGCAAGCACGAGCAGTACTTC. It is translated as CASSLGRRLAGGKHEQYF. The gene calls are TRBV7-2 and TRBJ2-7; 13 bases map to TRBD2. This CDR3 is 18 amino acids long. The germline V gene encodes CDR1 SGHTA and CDR2 FQGNSA. After removal of 1 base from V and 5 bases from J, the junction contained 11 bases not matched to a gene. Based on the CDR3 plus reference TRBV7-2 and TRBJ2-7, the full variable domain is GAGVSQSPSNKVTEKGKDVELRCDPISGHTALYWYRQSLGQGLEFLIYFQGNSAPDKSGLPSDRFSAERTGGSVSTLTIQRTQQEDSAVYLCASSLGRRLAGGKHEQYFGPGTRLTVT.